Below are 18 T cell receptor beta chains sequenced from a single sample in a study of blood T cell repertoires in COVID-19. Measured with immunoSEQ multiplex PCR; TCRdb has only the in-frame clones, and not every one. Of approximately 100,000 clones listed, more than 85% were seen once; the top ten hold approximately 5.6%. Sequencing used peripheral blood. The source is a human donor in a cohort sampled during active COVID-19.

This clone was picked up one time. The chain is built from TRBV19 and TRBJ2-7; 7 bases map to TRBD1. V gave up 3 bases and J gave up 5 bases; unmatched junction bases: 10. This CDR3 is 15 amino acids long. Germline-derived CDR1 and CDR2 are LNHDA and SQIVND (reference sequence). CDR3 amino acids: CASSIIHGTVDEQYF. Written as DNA, the CDR3 is TGTGCCAGTAGTATCATTCACGGGACAGTCGACGAGCAGTACTTC.

V usage is TRBV2 and J usage is TRBJ1-3, with 7 bases aligning to TRBD1. The CDR3 sequence is 14 residues long. The V and J ends lost 4 bases and 10 bases, in that order; junction bases with no gene match: 10. The V gene's germline CDR1 is SNHLY and CDR2 FYNNEI. CDR3 nucleotides: TGTGCCAGCAGTGGAGGGACAGCGAGAAGTACCATATATTTT. It is translated as CASSGGTARSTIYF.

The J gene is TRBJ2-3, the V gene TRBV27, with 14 bases fitting TRBD2. After removal of 6 bases from V and 4 bases from J, the junction contained 12 bases not matched to a gene. The CDR3 consists of 18 residues. Germline V gene lookup returns CDR1 MNHEY and CDR2 SMNVEV (reference sequence). The CDR3: CASSFTRTSGRRADTQYF. CDR3 coding DNA: TGTGCCAGCAGCTTTACGAGGACTAGCGGGAGGAGGGCAGATACGCAGTATTTT.

The chain recombines TRBV6-5 with TRBJ1-2; D is ambiguous. This CDR3 is built from 13 residues. Trimming took 11 bases from V and 6 from J, leaving 19 bases between them. Germline V gene data show CDR1 as MNHEY and CDR2 as SVGAGI. The CDR3 sequence is CAGLLEGANGYTF. The CDR3 DNA sequence: TGTGCCGGCCTGTTAGAGGGCGCCAATGGCTACACCTTC.

The gene calls are TRBV5-4 and TRBJ1-1; 9 bases are shared with TRBD1. V lost 5 bases to trimming and J lost 5 bases; unmatched junction nucleotides: 7. The CDR3 is 14 amino acids. Germline-derived CDR1 and CDR2 are SGHNT and YYREEE (reference sequence). The CDR3: CASRTGTGLTEAFF. The CDR3 DNA reads as TGTGCCAGCAGGACCGGGACAGGGTTGACTGAAGCTTTCTTT.

This rearrangement joins TRBV9 to TRBJ2-2; D might be TRBD1 (5 bases). CDR1 and CDR2 (germline): SGDLS, YYNGEE. Trimming cost V 3 bases and J 6 bases, with 12 bases left between them. The length of the CDR3 is 14 residues. The CDR3 DNA follows: TGTGCCAGCAGCGGCCCAGGGTCGGCCGGGGAGCTGTTTTTT. This encodes CASSGPGSAGELFF.

The V and J genes are TRBV10-1 and TRBJ2-1, with D perhaps TRBD1 (6 bases). CDR1 and CDR2 from the germline V gene are WNHNN and SYGVQD (reference sequence). CDR3 length equals 14 residues. V was pared by 5 bases and J by 4 bases, with 12 bases between. The CDR3 here is CASSRGTKYNEQFF. CDR3 DNA: TGCGCCAGCAGTAGGGGGACAAAATACAATGAGCAGTTCTTC.

This rearrangement joins TRBV7-9 to TRBJ2-3; TRBD1 might be the D (6 bases). V lost 4 bases and J lost 4, with 9 bases in between. Germline lookup yields CDR1 SEHNR and CDR2 FQNEAQ (reference sequence). This CDR3 has 13 residues. The CDR3 protein is CASSWTASDTQYF. CDR3 DNA: TGTGCCAGCAGCTGGACAGCCTCAGATACGCAGTATTTT.

The V gene is TRBV7-9, the J gene TRBJ2-1; 7 nucleotides align to TRBD2. This CDR3 region has 17 residues. Per germline, CDR1 SEHNR and CDR2 FQNEAQ (reference sequence). Germline trimming cut 4 bases from V and 0 bases from J; bases unmatched to any gene: 9. The CDR3: CASSSPTGGSSYNEQFF. The CDR3 DNA follows: TGTGCCAGCAGCTCCCCGACCGGCGGGAGCTCCTACAATGAGCAGTTCTTC.

V and J are TRBV4-3 and TRBJ2-1; TRBD2 aligns across 10 bases. This CDR3 comprises 17 residues. V dropped 0 bases and J dropped 6; count of bases not matched to a gene: 8. Per the germline V gene, CDR1 is LGHNA and CDR2 is YSLEER. CDR3 coding DNA: TGCGCCAGCAGCCAAGAGGGGCTAGCGGGAGCTCTCAATGAGCAGTTCTTC. This translates into CASSQEGLAGALNEQFF.

This clone was observed once. The J gene is TRBJ2-7, the V gene TRBV7-9; TRBD1 matches at 9 bases. The V segment lost 9 bases and the J segment 4 bases; nucleotides outside the gene matches: 4. CDR1 and CDR2 (germline): SEHNR, FQNEAQ (reference sequence). The CDR3 has 12 amino acids. The CDR3 is CARTGGSYEQYF. In DNA, the CDR3 is TGTGCCAGGACAGGGGGTTCGTACGAGCAGTACTTC.

V usage is TRBV28 and J usage is TRBJ1-2, with 7 bases that match TRBD1. Per germline, CDR1 MDHEN and CDR2 SYDVKM. The CDR3 runs 12 residues. The CDR3 DNA follows: TGTGCGGCAACGGGACAGAGCTATGGCTACACCTTC. Translating gives CAATGQSYGYTF.

The chain joins TRBV27 to TRBJ2-1, with 9 bases that match TRBD2. CDR3 length: 15 residues. Germline V gene lookup returns CDR1 MNHEY and CDR2 SMNVEV (reference sequence). Trimming removed 6 bases from V and 7 bases from J; junction bases left unmatched: 10. CDR3 bases: TGTGCCAGCAGCCCAAAGGTGCTAGCGGGAAATGAGCAGTTCTTC. Translation gives CASSPKVLAGNEQFF.

The V gene is TRBV13, the J gene TRBJ1-2, with TRBD1 identical over 7 bases. This CDR3 comprises 15 residues. The germline gives CDR1 PRHDT, CDR2 FYEKMQ (reference sequence). The J segment lost 1 base and the V segment lost 5 bases, leaving 7 bases of the junction unmatched. CDR3 in DNA: TGTGCCAGCAGCGTGACAGGGACCTATAACTATGGCTACACCTTC. It specifies CASSVTGTYNYGYTF. Based on the CDR3 plus reference TRBV13 and TRBJ1-2, the full variable domain is AAGVIQSPRHLIKEKRETATLKCYPIPRHDTVYWYQQGPGQDPQFLISFYEKMQSDKGSIPDRFSAQQFSDYHSELNMSSLELGDSALYFCASSVTGTYNYGYTFGSGTRLTVV.

The chain couples TRBV9 to TRBJ1-1; the match to TRBD1 covers 7 bases. V lost 0 bases, J lost 6 bases, and 14 bases stayed unmatched. The CDR3 runs 17 residues. Germline loops: CDR1 SGDLS, CDR2 YYNGEE. CDR3 in amino acids: CASSVGPWDSGMAEAFF. CDR3 coding DNA: TGTGCCAGCAGCGTAGGACCCTGGGACAGTGGGATGGCTGAAGCTTTCTTT. Full variable domain (outside the CDR3, taken from reference TRBV9 and TRBJ1-1): DSGVTQTPKHLITATGQRVTLRCSPRSGDLSVYWYQQSLDQGLQFLIQYYNGEERAKGNILERFSAQQFPDLHSELNLSSLELGDSALYFCASSVGPWDSGMAEAFFGQGTRLTVV.

The rearrangement uses TRBV11-1 and TRBJ1-1; no clear D gene. The germline V gene encodes CDR1 SGHAT and CDR2 FQDESV (reference sequence). This CDR3 is 13 amino acids long. Trimming left V 5 bases short and J 6 bases short, with 13 bases between. For the CDR3, the DNA is TGTGCCAGCAGCCCTTCCGGGAGTCCTGAAGCTTTCTTT. The encoded protein is CASSPSGSPEAFF.

The V call is TRBV9, the J call TRBJ2-3; perhaps TRBD2 as D (6 bases). Germline CDR1 SGDLS, CDR2 YYNGEE. Trimming left V 4 bases short and J 1 base short, with 19 bases between. The CDR3 contains 17 residues. This chain's CDR3 is CASSPQLSLAGTDTQYF. The CDR3 DNA reads as TGTGCCAGCAGCCCCCAGTTGAGTTTAGCGGGCACAGATACGCAGTATTTT. Variable domain in full (rest from reference TRBV9 and TRBJ2-3): DSGVTQTPKHLITATGQRVTLRCSPRSGDLSVYWYQQSLDQGLQFLIQYYNGEERAKGNILERFSAQQFPDLHSELNLSSLELGDSALYFCASSPQLSLAGTDTQYFGPGTRLTVL.

J is TRBJ2-5 and V is TRBV6-2 or TRBV6-3; D gene unclear. Germline CDR1 is MNHEY and CDR2 is SVGEGT. Trimming left V 5 bases short and J 0 bases short, with 7 bases between. This CDR3 comprises 13 residues. The CDR3 DNA follows: TGTGCCAGCAGTCCCCCGTACCAAGAGACCCAGTACTTC. Its protein product is CASSPPYQETQYF.